Presented here are 18 T cell receptor beta chains from one specimen sequenced in a study of blood T cell repertoires in COVID-19. Assay used: immunoSEQ multiplex PCR; TCRdb lists only in-frame clones, some missing. The sample contains 150,000 to 200,000 clones, over 75% of which appear only once. Sequenced input: peripheral blood. The receptors originated from a man aged 60 to 69 with active or convalescent COVID-19.

This chain links TRBV19 with TRBJ2-1, with 8 bases identical to TRBD2. Germline assignment: CDR1 LNHDA and CDR2 SQIVND (reference sequence). V shed 4 bases and J 0 bases; nucleotides not matched to a gene: 11. The CDR3 contains 18 residues. CDR3 protein: CASSSPRTSPSSYNEQFF. For the CDR3, the DNA is TGTGCCAGTAGTAGCCCTCGGACTAGCCCAAGCTCCTACAATGAGCAGTTCTTC.

The rearrangement joins TRBV5-4 to TRBJ1-1; 7 bases match TRBD1. CDR1 SGHNT and CDR2 YYREEE come from the germline V gene (reference sequence). V lost 2 bases to trimming and J lost 1 base; unmatched junction nucleotides: 5. The CDR3 length is 15 residues. The CDR3 protein is CASSFETGKNTEAFF. As DNA, the CDR3 is TGTGCCAGCAGCTTTGAGACAGGGAAGAACACTGAAGCTTTCTTT.

V is TRBV19 and J is TRBJ2-7; 7 nucleotides line up with TRBD1. J was trimmed by 3 bases and V by 5 bases; bases with no gene match: 7. This CDR3 has 14 amino acids. CDR1 LNHDA and CDR2 SQIVND come from the germline V gene (reference sequence). The CDR3 here is CASSAGTVHYEQYF. CDR3 DNA sequence: TGTGCCAGTAGTGCCGGGACAGTCCACTACGAGCAGTACTTC.

J is TRBJ2-1 and V is TRBV6-1; 8 bases match TRBD2. The germline CDR1 and CDR2 sequences are MNHNS and SASEGT. The CDR3 length is 17 residues. J gave up 3 bases and V 0 bases, and 7 bases lay outside the gene matches. CDR3 sequence: CASSEARVAGNYNEQFF. The CDR3 region has the DNA TGTGCCAGCAGTGAAGCGCGGGTAGCGGGAAACTACAATGAGCAGTTCTTC.

V usage is TRBV5-4 and J usage is TRBJ2-7; 8 bases line up with TRBD2. The CDR3 spans 15 residues. Trimming removed 4 bases from V and 7 bases from J; junction bases left unmatched: 13. CDR1 and CDR2 from the germline V gene are SGHNT and YYREEE (reference sequence). The CDR3 bases are TGTGCCAGCAGCACCCTATCGGGAGGGGGAGGGGAGCAGTACTTC. It is translated as CASSTLSGGGGEQYF.

This chain uses TRBV19 with TRBJ2-1; 12 nucleotides line up with TRBD2. From germline, CDR1 is LNHDA and CDR2 SQIVND (reference sequence). The CDR3 consists of 14 residues. J was trimmed by 8 bases and V by 6 bases; bases with no gene match: 5. The CDR3 sequence: CASRKTSGSYEQFF. The CDR3 nucleotides are TGTGCCAGTAGAAAGACTAGCGGGAGCTATGAGCAGTTCTTC. The whole variable domain, remainder taken from reference TRBV19 and TRBJ2-1, is DGGITQSPKYLFRKEGQNVTLSCEQNLNHDAMYWYRQDPGQGLRLIYYSQIVNDFQKGDIAEGYSVSREKKESFPLTVTSAQKNPTAFYLCASRKTSGSYEQFFGPGTRLTVL.

This clone has more than one count but fewer than ten. The V and J genes are TRBV6-5 and TRBJ2-7, with a weak D call TRBD2 (6 bases). Germline values: CDR1 MNHEY, CDR2 SVGAGI. The CDR3 has 15 amino acids. V lost 6 bases to trimming and J lost 3 bases, with 18 bases between them. The CDR3 sequence is CASRRQGLSYYEQYF. Here the CDR3 DNA reads TGTGCCAGCAGAAGGCAGGGACTGTCATACTACGAGCAGTACTTC.

The chain recombines TRBV3-1 (or the pseudogene TRBV3-2) with TRBJ2-7; perhaps TRBD2 as D (6 bases). Trimming stripped 7 bases from V and 4 bases from J, with 17 bases between. The CDR3 runs to 14 residues. Germline assignment: CDR1 LGHDT and CDR2 YNNKEL (reference sequence). This chain's CDR3 is CASTFAGGTYEQYF. Here the CDR3 DNA reads TGTGCCAGCACCTTCGCCGGCGGGACTTACGAGCAGTACTTC.

As regards this clone: Other DNA sequences in the same sample also yield this CDR3. The rearrangement joins TRBV10-3 to TRBJ2-1; D may be TRBD2 (6 bases). This CDR3 comprises 15 residues. CDR1 and CDR2 from the germline V gene are ENHRY and SYGVKD. Trimming removed 1 base at V and 1 base at J, with 8 bases between. CDR3 loop: CAISELGGSYNEQFF. DNA for the CDR3: TGTGCCATCAGTGAGTTGGGGGGTTCCTACAATGAGCAGTTCTTC.

The J gene is TRBJ1-2, the V gene TRBV4-1, with a tentative D call TRBD1 (5 bases). V lost 0 bases and J 5 bases, leaving 7 bases between the germline ends. Per the germline V gene, CDR1 is MGHRA and CDR2 is YSYEKL. This CDR3 has 13 residues. This CDR3 is CASSQEGEYGYTF. As DNA, the CDR3 is TGCGCCAGCAGCCAAGAAGGGGAATATGGCTACACCTTC.

The chain is built from TRBV27 and TRBJ1-4; D perhaps matches TRBD1 (6 bases). V was shortened by 6 bases and J by 0 bases, with 20 bases between the two germline ends. This CDR3 region has 18 residues. Germline assignment: CDR1 MNHEY and CDR2 SMNVEV (reference sequence). CDR3 in amino acids: CASRLGGDRAATNEKLFF. The CDR3 DNA follows: TGTGCCAGCAGATTAGGGGGGGATCGGGCTGCAACTAATGAAAAACTGTTTTTT.

The chain carries TRBV29-1 and TRBJ2-1; a weak D match, TRBD2 (7 bases). V lost 7 bases to trimming and J lost 8 bases, with 21 bases between them. The CDR3 has 14 residues. Germline CDR1 is SQVTM and CDR2 is ANQGSEA. The CDR3 spells CSGRKGGGADEQFF. The CDR3 DNA sequence: TGCAGCGGAAGAAAAGGTGGGGGGGCAGATGAGCAGTTCTTC.

This rearrangement joins TRBV28 to TRBJ1-3; 7 bases align to TRBD1. The CDR3 spans 15 residues. Looked up from germline, CDR1 is MDHEN and CDR2 is SYDVKM. J was trimmed by 3 bases and V by 2 bases; bases with no gene match: 4. This CDR3 reads CASSLRGQVGNTIYF. In DNA, the CDR3 is TGTGCCAGCAGTTTAAGGGGGCAGGTTGGAAACACCATATATTTT. Looking up the rest from reference TRBV28 and TRBJ1-3 gives the full variable domain: DVKVTQSSRYLVKRTGEKVFLECVQDMDHENMFWYRQDPGLGLRLIYFSYDVKMKEKGDIPEGYSVSREKKERFSLILESASTNQTSMYLCASSLRGQVGNTIYFGEGSWLTVV.

The chain couples TRBV6-5 to TRBJ2-7, with D maybe TRBD1 (6 bases). Trimming pared 5 bases from V and 5 bases from J, leaving 10 bases between. This CDR3 region has 12 residues. Per germline, CDR1 MNHEY and CDR2 SVGAGI. The CDR3 nucleotides are TGTGCCAGCAGTCGTCAGGGGAACGAGCAGTACTTC. It is translated as CASSRQGNEQYF.

This chain uses TRBV18 with TRBJ1-5; D is ambiguous. CDR1 and CDR2 (germline): KGHSH, LQKENI. V gave up 3 bases and J gave up 0 bases, with 12 bases separating them. The CDR3 consists of 16 residues. CDR3 in amino acids: CASSPAGPASNQPQHF. The CDR3 DNA reads as TGTGCCAGCTCACCGGCAGGCCCTGCTAGCAATCAGCCCCAGCATTTT.

V gene TRBV4-1 combines with J gene TRBJ2-1; the match to TRBD1 covers 9 bases. The CDR3 runs to 15 residues. The junction had 8 bases not matched to a gene; V was cut back by 6 bases and J by 5 bases. Germline values: CDR1 MGHRA, CDR2 YSYEKL. The DNA of the CDR3 is TGCGCCAGCAGATTAGGGACAGGGAGAAACAATGAGCAGTTCTTC. Translating gives CASRLGTGRNNEQFF.

The CDR3 protein is CASSSSDRKNYEQYF. The CDR3 coding sequence is TGTGCCAGCAGCTCCAGTGACAGAAAAAACTACGAGCAGTACTTC. This chain links TRBV7-6 with TRBJ2-7; possible D gene TRBD1, 5 bases. Germline V gene data show CDR1 as SGHVS and CDR2 as FNYEAQ. Trimming pared 4 bases from V and 3 bases from J, leaving 16 bases between. The CDR3 is made up of 15 amino acids.

The gene calls are TRBV10-2 and TRBJ1-5; D is uncertain. The V end was cut by 1 base, the J end by 7 bases, with 8 bases between. The CDR3 sequence is 13 residues long. CDR1 is WSHSY and CDR2 is SAAADI in the germline V gene. The CDR3 is CASSEYGPQPQHF. The CDR3 DNA reads as TGCGCCAGCAGTGAGTATGGGCCCCAGCCCCAGCATTTT.